This TCR beta chain was sequenced in a study of T-cell memory formation after mild COVID-19. Study overall: Largely, the TCR clusters proved donor specific. Whole-study results and caveats: Researchers found some responding clones in pre-infection memory, a sign that cross-reactive memory joined.

It was 5'RACE with constant-segment primers that produced the TCR alpha and TCR beta cDNA libraries, which carried sample barcodes and UMIs. TCRdb reprocessed the 5' RACE reads via MiXCR and lists one record per CDR3 protein. The repertoire holds approximately 34,000 distinct CDR3 sequences, with 7% to 8% as singletons. This clonotype was found many times. Its antigen is not identified. The sequenced material came from PBMCs or a T cell subset sorted from them (not recorded which). The receptor was isolated from a man between 18 and 35 years old who had mild COVID-19 (a few samples of this study predate the infection). Cell type and time point are not known.

The CDR3 sequence: CASSENPGNSNQPQHF. The CDR3 bases are TGCGCCAGCAGTGAGAATCCAGGAAATAGCAATCAGCCCCAGCATTTT. The chain recombines TRBV10-2 with TRBJ1-5; D gene ambiguous. The length of the CDR3 is 16 residues. V shed 2 bases and J shed 0 bases, with 11 bases lying between them. Germline V CDR1 and CDR2: WSHSY, SAAADI.